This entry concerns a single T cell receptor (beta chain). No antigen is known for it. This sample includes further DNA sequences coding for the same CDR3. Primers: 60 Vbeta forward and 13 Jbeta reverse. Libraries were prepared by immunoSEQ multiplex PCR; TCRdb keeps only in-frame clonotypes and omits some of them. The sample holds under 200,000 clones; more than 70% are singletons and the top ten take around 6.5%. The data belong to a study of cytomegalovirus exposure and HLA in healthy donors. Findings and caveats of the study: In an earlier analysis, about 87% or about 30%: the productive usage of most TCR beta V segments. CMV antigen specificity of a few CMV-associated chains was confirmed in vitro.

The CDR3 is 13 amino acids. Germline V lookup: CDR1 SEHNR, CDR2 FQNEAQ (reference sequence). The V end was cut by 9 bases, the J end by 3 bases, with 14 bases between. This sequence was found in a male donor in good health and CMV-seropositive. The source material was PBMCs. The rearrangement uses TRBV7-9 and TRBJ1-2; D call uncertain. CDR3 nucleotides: TGTGCCAGTAAGAAGGAACGGGACTATGGCTACACCTTC. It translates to CASKKERDYGYTF. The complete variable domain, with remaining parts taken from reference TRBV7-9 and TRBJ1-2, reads DTGVSQNPRHKITKRGQNVTFRCDPISEHNRLYWYRQTLGQGPEFLTYFQNEAQLEKSRLLSDRFSAERPKGSFSTLEIQRTEQGDSAMYLCASKKERDYGYTFGSGTRLTVV.